These T cell receptor beta chains were read from a single sample in a study of graft-versus-host responses after intestinal transplantation. Measured with immunoSEQ multiplex PCR; TCRdb has only the in-frame clones, and not every one. This sample has about 45,000 clones, with over 75% found just once. Sequencing used PBMCs, obtained 524 days after transplant. These receptors came from a human patient who received an intestinal transplant, so some T cells may come from the graft donor. The CDR3 runs from the conserved cysteine through the conserved F or W. D genes are given only for firm matches. For some rows the clone size is stated as once, few or many, or as a class when expanded; others skip it.

v_call: TRBV11-2; d_call: NA; clone_size: NA; j_call: TRBJ1-2; cdr3_aa: CASGTGTIKGNYGYTF; cdr3_nt: TGTGCCAGCGGTACCGGGACCATAAAGGGCAACTATGGCTACACCTTC
v_call: TRBV27; d_call: NA; clone_size: NA; j_call: TRBJ2-7; cdr3_aa: CASSPLGDYEQYF; cdr3_nt: TGTGCCAGCAGTCCATTGGGGGATTACGAGCAGTACTTC
v_call: TRBV6-5; d_call: TRBD1; clone_size: NA; j_call: TRBJ1-3; cdr3_aa: CASSYDREDTIYF; cdr3_nt: TGTGCCAGCAGTTACGACAGGGAAGACACCATATATTTT
v_call: TRBV19; d_call: NA; clone_size: NA; j_call: TRBJ1-5; cdr3_aa: CASSSTGKVNQPQHF; cdr3_nt: TGTGCCAGTAGTTCCACAGGGAAGGTCAATCAGCCCCAGCATTTT
v_call: TRBV28; d_call: TRBD2; clone_size: NA; j_call: TRBJ2-1; cdr3_aa: CASSLGAGGPPEFF; cdr3_nt: TGTGCCAGCAGTTTGGGAGCGGGGGGGCCCCCGGAGTTCTTC
v_call: TRBV7-9; d_call: NA; clone_size: once; j_call: TRBJ2-1; cdr3_aa: CASSLEQGSFYNEQFF; cdr3_nt: TGTGCCAGCAGCTTGGAGCAGGGCAGCTTCTACAATGAGCAGTTCTTC
v_call: TRBV9; d_call: TRBD1; clone_size: NA; j_call: TRBJ2-7; cdr3_aa: CASSASGTGTYEQYF; cdr3_nt: TGTGCCAGCAGCGCATCCGGGACAGGGACCTACGAGCAGTACTTC
v_call: TRBV13; d_call: NA; clone_size: NA; j_call: TRBJ2-7; cdr3_aa: CASSLAGTAGTYEQYF; cdr3_nt: TGTGCCAGCAGCTTGGCGGGGACCGCCGGAACCTACGAGCAGTACTTC
v_call: TRBV28; d_call: NA; clone_size: NA; j_call: TRBJ2-2; cdr3_aa: CASSFQRDTGELFF; cdr3_nt: TGTGCCAGCAGTTTCCAGCGCGACACCGGGGAGCTGTTTTTT
v_call: TRBV6-6; d_call: TRBD1; clone_size: NA; j_call: TRBJ1-1; cdr3_aa: CASSYSRGRTEAFF; cdr3_nt: TGTGCCAGCAGTTACTCGAGGGGGCGCACTGAAGCTTTCTTT
v_call: TRBV11-2; d_call: NA; clone_size: NA; j_call: TRBJ2-7; cdr3_aa: CASSLDVPQYF; cdr3_nt: TGTGCCAGCAGCTTAGATGTCCCGCAGTACTTC
v_call: TRBV18; d_call: NA; clone_size: few; j_call: TRBJ2-7; cdr3_aa: CASSPVNSYEQYF; cdr3_nt: TGTGCCAGCTCACCAGTCAACTCCTACGAGCAGTACTTC
v_call: TRBV9; d_call: NA; clone_size: NA; j_call: TRBJ1-1; cdr3_aa: CASSVKGADTEAFF; cdr3_nt: TGTGCCAGCAGCGTAAAGGGTGCGGACACTGAAGCTTTCTTT
v_call: TRBV29-1; d_call: NA; clone_size: NA; j_call: TRBJ2-1; cdr3_aa: CSVERDYNEQFF; cdr3_nt: TGCAGCGTTGAGCGGGACTACAATGAGCAGTTCTTC
v_call: TRBV15; d_call: TRBD1; clone_size: once; j_call: TRBJ2-7; cdr3_aa: CATSRDRGGGYEQYF; cdr3_nt: TGTGCCACCAGCAGAGATAGAGGGGGCGGATACGAGCAGTACTTC
v_call: TRBV4-1; d_call: NA; clone_size: NA; j_call: TRBJ2-1; cdr3_aa: CASSQDYLRDFGDEQFF; cdr3_nt: TGCGCCAGCAGCCAAGATTATTTGCGGGACTTCGGGGATGAGCAGTTCTTC
v_call: TRBV15; d_call: TRBD1; clone_size: NA; j_call: TRBJ2-6; cdr3_aa: CATSRRQGPLSGANVLTF; cdr3_nt: TGTGCCACCAGCAGGAGACAGGGGCCCCTCTCTGGGGCCAACGTCCTGACTTTC
v_call: TRBV27; d_call: TRBD1; clone_size: NA; j_call: TRBJ1-6; cdr3_aa: CASRGGTGVSPLHF; cdr3_nt: TGTGCCAGCAGAGGTGGGACAGGGGTATCACCCCTCCACTTT
v_call: TRBV4-3; d_call: NA; clone_size: once; j_call: TRBJ2-1; cdr3_aa: CASSQDLPAGNEQFF; cdr3_nt: TGCGCCAGCAGCCAAGATCTTCCGGCGGGCAATGAGCAGTTCTTC
v_call: TRBV7-9; d_call: NA; clone_size: NA; j_call: TRBJ2-7; cdr3_aa: CASSSGTPTPYEQYF; cdr3_nt: TGTGCCAGCAGCTCCGGGACACCAACCCCCTACGAGCAGTACTTC